This T cell receptor (beta chain) was sequenced in a study of blood T cell repertoires in COVID-19. Germline V gives CDR1 LNHDA, CDR2 SQIVND (reference sequence). The CDR3 loop spans 12 amino acids. The ends were cut back, 5 bases at V and 4 bases at J, with 6 bases in the middle. Libraries were prepared by immunoSEQ multiplex PCR; TCRdb keeps only in-frame clonotypes and omits some of them. The repertoire holds about 260,000 clones, with around four fifths as singletons. The source of this sequence is a man under 40 with acute COVID-19. The rearrangement links TRBV19 to TRBJ2-1; D remains unclear. The source material was PBMCs or T cells enriched from blood (not recorded which). CDR3 sequence reads: CASSSRYNEQFF. The CDR3 nucleotides read TGTGCCAGTAGTTCACGGTACAATGAGCAGTTCTTC.